The TCR beta chain under discussion was sequenced for a study of cytotoxic CD8 clonotypes in ibrutinib-treated CLL. This clone has a handful of counts. The target antigen is unknown. Germline CDR1 is SNHLY and CDR2 is FYNNEI. The CDR3 is made up of 12 amino acids. V lost 7 bases and J 5 bases, leaving 12 bases between the germline ends. Assay: immunoSEQ multiplex PCR; the TCRdb copy retains only in-frame clones and omits some. The sample carries 45,000 or so clones, around 60% recorded once. Libraries of TCR beta were made from 1.5 to 2.5 micrograms of genomic DNA that came from cryopreserved PBMCs. Whole-study results and caveats: Clonality, elevated at ibrutinib response, dropped back toward baseline at progression.

Sequencing was performed on PBMCs, taken after 24 months of ibrutinib treatment. The TCR sequence derives from a human donor with chronic lymphocytic leukemia. This chain connects TRBV2 to TRBJ2-7, with D tentatively TRBD1 or TRBD2 (5 bases each). The DNA for the CDR3 is TGTGCCAGCAAGGAAGGGACGGACGAGCAGTACTTC. This codes for CASKEGTDEQYF.